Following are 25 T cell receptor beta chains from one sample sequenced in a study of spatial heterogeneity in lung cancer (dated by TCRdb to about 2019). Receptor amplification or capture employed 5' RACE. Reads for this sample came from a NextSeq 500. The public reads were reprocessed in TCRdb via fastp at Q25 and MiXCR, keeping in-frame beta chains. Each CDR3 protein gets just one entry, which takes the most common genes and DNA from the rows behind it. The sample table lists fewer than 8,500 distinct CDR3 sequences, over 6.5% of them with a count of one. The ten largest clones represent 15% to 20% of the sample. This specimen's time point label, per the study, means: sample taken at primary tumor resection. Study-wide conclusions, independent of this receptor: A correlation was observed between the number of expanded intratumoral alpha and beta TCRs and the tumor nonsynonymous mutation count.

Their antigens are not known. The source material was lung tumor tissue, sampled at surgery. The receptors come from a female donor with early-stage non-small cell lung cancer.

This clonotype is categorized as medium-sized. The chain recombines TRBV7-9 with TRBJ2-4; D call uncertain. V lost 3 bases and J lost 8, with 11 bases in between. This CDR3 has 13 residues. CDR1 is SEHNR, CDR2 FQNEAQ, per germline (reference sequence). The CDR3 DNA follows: TGTGCCAGCAGCTTCCCTAGTGGTCACATTCAGTACTTC. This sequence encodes CASSFPSGHIQYF.

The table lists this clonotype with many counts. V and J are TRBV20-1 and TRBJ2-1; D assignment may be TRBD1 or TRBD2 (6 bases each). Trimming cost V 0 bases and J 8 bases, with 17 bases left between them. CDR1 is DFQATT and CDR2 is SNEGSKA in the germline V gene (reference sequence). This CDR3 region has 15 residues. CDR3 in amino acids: CSAREGGLARDEQFF. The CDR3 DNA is TGCAGTGCTAGAGAAGGGGGACTTGCACGTGATGAGCAGTTCTTC.

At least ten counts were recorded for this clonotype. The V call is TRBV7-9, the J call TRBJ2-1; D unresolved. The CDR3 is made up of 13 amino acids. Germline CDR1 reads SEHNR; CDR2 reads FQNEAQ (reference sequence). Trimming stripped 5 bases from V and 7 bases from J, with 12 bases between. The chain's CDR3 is CASSPGVRNEQFF. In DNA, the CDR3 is TGTGCCAGCAGCCCAGGAGTGAGGAATGAGCAGTTCTTC.

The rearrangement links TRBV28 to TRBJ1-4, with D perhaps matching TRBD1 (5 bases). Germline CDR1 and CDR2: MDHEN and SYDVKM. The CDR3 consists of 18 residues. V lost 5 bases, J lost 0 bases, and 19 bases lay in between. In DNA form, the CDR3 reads TGTGCCAGCAGTACTCAGGGTCTAATCTTTGCAACTAATGAAAAACTGTTTTTT. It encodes CASSTQGLIFATNEKLFF.

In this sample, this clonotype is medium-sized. In nucleotides, the CDR3 is TGTGCCAGCAGCGTGCTAGGTGATACGCAGTATTTT. Its translation: CASSVLGDTQYF. The chain is built from TRBV9 and TRBJ2-3; the D is unclear. Germline V gene lookup returns CDR1 SGDLS and CDR2 YYNGEE. The germline V and J ends were trimmed by 2 bases and 6 bases, with 7 bases remaining between them. This CDR3 is 12 amino acids long.

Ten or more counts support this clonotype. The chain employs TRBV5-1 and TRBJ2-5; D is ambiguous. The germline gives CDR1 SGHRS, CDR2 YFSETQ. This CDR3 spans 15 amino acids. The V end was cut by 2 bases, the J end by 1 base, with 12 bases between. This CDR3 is CASSLAVQSQETQYF. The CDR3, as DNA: TGCGCCAGCAGCTTAGCCGTACAGAGCCAAGAGACCCAGTACTTC.

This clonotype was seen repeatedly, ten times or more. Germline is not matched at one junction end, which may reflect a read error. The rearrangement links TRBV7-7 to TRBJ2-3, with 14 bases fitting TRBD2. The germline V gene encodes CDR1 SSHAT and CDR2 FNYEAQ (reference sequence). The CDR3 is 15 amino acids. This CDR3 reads CASSFGTSGSDTQYF. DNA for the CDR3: TGTGCTAGCAGCTTTGGGACTAGCGGGAGCGATACGCAGTATTTT.

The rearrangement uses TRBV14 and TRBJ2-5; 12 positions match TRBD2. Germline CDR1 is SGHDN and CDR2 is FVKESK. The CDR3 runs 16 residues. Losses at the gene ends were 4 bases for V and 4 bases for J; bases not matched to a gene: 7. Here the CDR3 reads CASSPFGGLAGETQYF. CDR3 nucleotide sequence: TGTGCCAGCAGCCCCTTCGGGGGACTAGCGGGAGAGACCCAGTACTTC.

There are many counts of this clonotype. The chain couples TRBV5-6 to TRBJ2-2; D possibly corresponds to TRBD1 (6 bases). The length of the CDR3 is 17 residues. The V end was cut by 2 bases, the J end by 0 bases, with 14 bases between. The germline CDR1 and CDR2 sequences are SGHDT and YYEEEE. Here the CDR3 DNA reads TGTGCCAGCAGCTTCGATCTGACAGGAACGAACACCGGGGAGCTGTTTTTT. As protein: CASSFDLTGTNTGELFF.

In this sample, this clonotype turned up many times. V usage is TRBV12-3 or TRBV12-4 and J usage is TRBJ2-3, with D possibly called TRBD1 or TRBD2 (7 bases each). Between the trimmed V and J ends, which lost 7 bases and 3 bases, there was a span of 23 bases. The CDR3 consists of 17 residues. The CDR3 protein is CASTPWGGQKPTDTQYF. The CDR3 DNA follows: TGTGCCAGCACCCCGTGGGGGGGACAGAAACCAACAGATACGCAGTATTTT.

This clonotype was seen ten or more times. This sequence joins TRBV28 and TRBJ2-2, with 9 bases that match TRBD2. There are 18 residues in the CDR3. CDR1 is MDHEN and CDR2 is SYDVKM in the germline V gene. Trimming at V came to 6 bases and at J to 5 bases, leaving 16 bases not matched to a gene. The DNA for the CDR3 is TGTGCCAGCAGATATACCCCGGGGACTAGCCTGCGGACCGGGGAGCTGTTTTTT. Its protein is CASRYTPGTSLRTGELFF.

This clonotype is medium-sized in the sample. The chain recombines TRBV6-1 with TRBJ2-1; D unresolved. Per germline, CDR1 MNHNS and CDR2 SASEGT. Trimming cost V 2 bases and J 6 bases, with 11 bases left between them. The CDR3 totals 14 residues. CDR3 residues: CASSEMEISNEQFF. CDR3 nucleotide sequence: TGTGCCAGCAGTGAAATGGAGATCAGCAATGAGCAGTTCTTC.

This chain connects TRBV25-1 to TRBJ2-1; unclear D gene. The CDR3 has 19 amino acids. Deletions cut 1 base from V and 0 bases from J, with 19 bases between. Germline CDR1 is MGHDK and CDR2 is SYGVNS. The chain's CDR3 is CASSESGNRVRSSYNEQFF. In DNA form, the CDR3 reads TGTGCCAGCAGTGAATCTGGGAATAGAGTAAGAAGCTCCTACAATGAGCAGTTCTTC.

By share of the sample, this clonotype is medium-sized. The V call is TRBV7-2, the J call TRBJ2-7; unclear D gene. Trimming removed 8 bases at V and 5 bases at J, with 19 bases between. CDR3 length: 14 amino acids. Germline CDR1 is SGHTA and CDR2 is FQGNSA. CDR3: CASADQRPFHEQYF. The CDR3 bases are TGTGCCAGCGCCGACCAAAGGCCTTTCCACGAGCAGTACTTC.

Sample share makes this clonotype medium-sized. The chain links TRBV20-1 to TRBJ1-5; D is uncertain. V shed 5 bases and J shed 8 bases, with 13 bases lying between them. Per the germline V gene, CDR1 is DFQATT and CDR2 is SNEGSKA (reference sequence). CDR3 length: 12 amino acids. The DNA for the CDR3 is TGCAGTGCTCAACGGCCAAGGGAGCCCCAGCATTTT. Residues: CSAQRPREPQHF.

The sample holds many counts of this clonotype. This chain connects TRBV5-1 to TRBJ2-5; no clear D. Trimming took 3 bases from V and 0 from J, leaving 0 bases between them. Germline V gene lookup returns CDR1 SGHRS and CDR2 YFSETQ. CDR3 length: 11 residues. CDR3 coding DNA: TGCGCCAGCAGCTACCAAGAGACCCAGTACTTC. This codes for CASSYQETQYF.

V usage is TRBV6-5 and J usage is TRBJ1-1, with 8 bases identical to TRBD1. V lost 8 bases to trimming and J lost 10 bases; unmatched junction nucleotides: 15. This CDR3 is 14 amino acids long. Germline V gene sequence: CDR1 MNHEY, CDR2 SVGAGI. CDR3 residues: CASRKDRVILAAFF. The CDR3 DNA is TGTGCCAGCCGGAAGGACAGGGTAATCCTTGCAGCTTTCTTT.

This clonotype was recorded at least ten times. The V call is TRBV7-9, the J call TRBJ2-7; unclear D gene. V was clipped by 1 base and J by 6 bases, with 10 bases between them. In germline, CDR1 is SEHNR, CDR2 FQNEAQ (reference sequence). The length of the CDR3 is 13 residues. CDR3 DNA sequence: TGTGCCAGCAGCTTAGGGCAGGCCGGCGAGCAGTACTTC. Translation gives CASSLGQAGEQYF.

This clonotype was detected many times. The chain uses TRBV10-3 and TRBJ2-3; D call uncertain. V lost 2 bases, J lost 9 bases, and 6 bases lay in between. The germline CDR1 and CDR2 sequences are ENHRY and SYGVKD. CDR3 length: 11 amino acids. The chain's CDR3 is CAISEGVTQYF. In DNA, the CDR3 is TGTGCCATCAGTGAGGGGGTGACGCAGTATTTT.

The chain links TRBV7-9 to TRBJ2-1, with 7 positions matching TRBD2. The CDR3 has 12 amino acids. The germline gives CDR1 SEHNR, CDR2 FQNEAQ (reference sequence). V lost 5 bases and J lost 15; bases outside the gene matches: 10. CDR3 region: CASSGSGTLLFF. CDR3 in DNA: TGTGCCAGCAGCGGGAGCGGGACCTTGTTGTTCTTC. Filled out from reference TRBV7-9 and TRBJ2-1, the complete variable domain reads DTGVSQNPRHKITKRGQNVTFRCDPISEHNRLYWYRQTLGQGPEFLTYFQNEAQLEKSRLLSDRFSAERPKGSFSTLEIQRTEQGDSAMYLCASSGSGTLLFFGPGTRLTVL.

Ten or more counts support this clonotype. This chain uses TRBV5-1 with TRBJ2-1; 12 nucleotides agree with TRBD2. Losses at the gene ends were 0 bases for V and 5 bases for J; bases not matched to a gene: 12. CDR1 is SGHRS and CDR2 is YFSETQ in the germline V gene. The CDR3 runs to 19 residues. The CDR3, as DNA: TGCGCCAGCAGCTTGGGGGAACCGGGACTAGCGGGCCAAGACAATGAGCAGTTCTTC. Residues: CASSLGEPGLAGQDNEQFF.

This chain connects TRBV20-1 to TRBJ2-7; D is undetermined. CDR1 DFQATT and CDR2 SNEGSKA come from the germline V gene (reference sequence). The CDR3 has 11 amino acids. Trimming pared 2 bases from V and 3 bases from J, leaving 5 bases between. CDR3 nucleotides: TGCAGTGCTAGACCCGGCTACGAGCAGTACTTC. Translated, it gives CSARPGYEQYF.

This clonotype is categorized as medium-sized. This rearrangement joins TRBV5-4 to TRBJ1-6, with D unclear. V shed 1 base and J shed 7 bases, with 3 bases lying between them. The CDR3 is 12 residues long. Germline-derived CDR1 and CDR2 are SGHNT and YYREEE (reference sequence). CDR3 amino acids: CASSLKNSPLHF. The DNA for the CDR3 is TGTGCCAGCAGCTTGAAGAATTCACCCCTCCACTTT.

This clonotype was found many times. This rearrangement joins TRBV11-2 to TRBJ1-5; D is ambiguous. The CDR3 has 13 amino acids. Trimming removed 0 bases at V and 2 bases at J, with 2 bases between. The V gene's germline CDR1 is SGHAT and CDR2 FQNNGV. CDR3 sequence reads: CASSLDRNQPQHF. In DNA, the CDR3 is TGTGCCAGCAGCTTAGATCGCAATCAGCCCCAGCATTTT.

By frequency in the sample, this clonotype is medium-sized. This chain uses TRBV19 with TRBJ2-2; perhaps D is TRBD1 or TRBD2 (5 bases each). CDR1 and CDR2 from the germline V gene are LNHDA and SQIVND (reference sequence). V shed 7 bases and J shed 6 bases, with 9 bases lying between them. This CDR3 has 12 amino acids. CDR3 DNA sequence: TGTGCCAGTAAACTAGGGGCCGGGGAGCTGTTTTTT. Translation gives CASKLGAGELFF. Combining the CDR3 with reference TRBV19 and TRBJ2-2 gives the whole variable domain DGGITQSPKYLFRKEGQNVTLSCEQNLNHDAMYWYRQDPGQGLRLIYYSQIVNDFQKGDIAEGYSVSREKKESFPLTVTSAQKNPTAFYLCASKLGAGELFFGEGSRLTVL.